This record covers a single TCR beta chain. Its antigen is still unknown. The data derive from a study of cytomegalovirus exposure and HLA in healthy donors. Study-wide results and limits: Common viral pathogens seemed to be connected with several of the most significant clusters, according to a later analysis.

The V and J ends lost 4 bases and 0 bases respectively, with 23 bases between them. The CDR3 runs to 19 residues. The V gene's germline CDR1 is LGHNA and CDR2 YNFKEQ. The study ran its PCR with 60 Vbeta and 13 Jbeta primers. Assay used: immunoSEQ multiplex PCR; TCRdb lists only in-frame clones, some missing. This table has around 110,000 clones, roughly three quarters appearing once. The chain recombines TRBV4-2 with TRBJ2-3; the D gene is possibly TRBD1 (6 bases). The sequenced sample consisted of PBMCs. This sequence was found in a man younger than 40 in good health and CMV-seropositive. CDR3 bases: TGTGCCAGCAGCCTAAACCCTCTACAGGGTTCCCATAGCACAGATACGCAGTATTTT. Protein product: CASSLNPLQGSHSTDTQYF.